The 5 T cell receptor beta chains below all came from one sample that was sequenced in a study of T-cell memory formation after mild COVID-19. TCRdb re-analysed the 5' RACE reads in MiXCR, keeping a single row per CDR3 protein. The sample includes just over 200,000 distinct CDR3 sequences, 7.5% to 10% of them seen just once. The sample comprised PBMCs or a T cell subset sorted from them (not recorded which). These receptors were taken from a young man who had mild COVID-19 (a few samples of this study predate the infection). Cell type and time point are not known.

This clonotype was seen more than once but under ten times. The V call is TRBV5-1, the J call TRBJ2-1; tentative D call: TRBD1 (7 bases). CDR1 and CDR2 (germline): SGHRS, YFSETQ. The CDR3 sequence is 15 residues long. Trimming stripped 2 bases from V and 8 bases from J, with 17 bases between. This chain's CDR3 is CASSFRGAPSDEQFF. Here the CDR3 DNA reads TGCGCCAGCAGCTTCAGGGGGGCCCCCAGCGATGAGCAGTTCTTC.

There are a few counts of this clonotype. The chain joins TRBV7-9 to TRBJ1-5; no reliable D call. This CDR3 is 13 amino acids long. V was cut by 5 bases and J by 2 bases, with 7 bases left in between. The germline CDR1 and CDR2 sequences are SEHNR and FQNEAQ (reference sequence). The CDR3 region has the DNA TGTGCCAGCAGCCAAATGGGCAATCAGCCCCAGCATTTT. Residues: CASSQMGNQPQHF.

The table lists this clonotype with a few counts. The CDR3 DNA sequence: TGCGCCAGCCAAAAAGGGAACAACCAAGAGACCCAGTACTTC. Protein sequence: CASQKGNNQETQYF. The chain is built from TRBV5-1 and TRBJ2-5, with D hard to call. Per germline, CDR1 SGHRS and CDR2 YFSETQ. The CDR3 is 14 residues long. The V end lost 7 bases, the J end lost 0 bases, and 13 bases lay between the germline ends. The variable domain in full, with the rest retrieved from reference TRBV5-1 and TRBJ2-5, is KAGVTQTPRYLIKTRGQQVTLSCSPISGHRSVSWYQQTPGQGLQFLFEYFSETQRNKGNFPGRFSGRQFSNSRSEMNVSTLELGDSALYLCASQKGNNQETQYFGPGTRLLVL.

This clonotype occurred a few times. In DNA form, the CDR3 reads TGTGCCAGCAGCTTTCTGGGGGAATTCCAAGAGACCCAGTACTTC. Translated: CASSFLGEFQETQYF. The V call is TRBV7-8, the J call TRBJ2-5; D may match TRBD1 or TRBD2 (5 bases each). Germline CDR1 reads SGHVS; CDR2 reads FQNEAQ. This CDR3 has 15 amino acids. With 3 bases removed from V and 1 base from J, the gap between germline ends came to 12 bases.

This chain connects TRBV6-2 or TRBV6-3 to TRBJ2-5; the match to TRBD1 covers 7 bases. V was pared by 6 bases and J by 5 bases, with 12 bases of the junction left unmatched. Per the germline V gene, CDR1 is MNHEY and CDR2 is SVGEGT. The CDR3 has 15 residues. The CDR3 nucleotides read TGTGCCAGCAGCAAGAGATTGACAGGGTGGGAGACCCAGTACTTC. Translation gives CASSKRLTGWETQYF.